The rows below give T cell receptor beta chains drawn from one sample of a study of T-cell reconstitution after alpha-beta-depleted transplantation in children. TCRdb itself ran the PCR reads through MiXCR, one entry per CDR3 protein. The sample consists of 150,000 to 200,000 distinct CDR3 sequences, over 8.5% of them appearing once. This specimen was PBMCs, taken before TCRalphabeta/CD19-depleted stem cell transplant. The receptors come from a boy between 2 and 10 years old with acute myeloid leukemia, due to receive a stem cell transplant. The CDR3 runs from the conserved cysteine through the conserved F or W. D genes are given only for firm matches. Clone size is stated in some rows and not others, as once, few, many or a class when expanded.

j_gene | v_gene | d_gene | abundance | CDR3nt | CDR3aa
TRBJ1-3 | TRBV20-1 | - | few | TGCAGTGCTAGAGATGTCCAGCTAAGAAACACCATATATTTT | CSARDVQLRNTIYF
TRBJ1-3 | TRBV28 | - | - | TGTGCCAGCGAGGACAGAAACTCTGGAAACACCATATATTTT | CASEDRNSGNTIYF
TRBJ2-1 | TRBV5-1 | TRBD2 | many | TGCGCCAGCAGCTTGGTAGCGGGGGGATACAATGAGCAGTTCTTC | CASSLVAGGYNEQFF
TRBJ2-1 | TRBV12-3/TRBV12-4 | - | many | TGTGCCAGCAGTTTAGGGGGCGCGGGGTACAATGAGCAGTTCTTC | CASSLGGAGYNEQFF
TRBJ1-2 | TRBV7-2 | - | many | TGTGCCAGCAGCGAAATGCTGGGGAACCTTAACTATGGCTACACCTTC | CASSEMLGNLNYGYTF
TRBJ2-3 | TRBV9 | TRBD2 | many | TGTGCCAGCAGCCCGGAGGAGGGAGGGCCTTGGGATACGCAGTATTTT | CASSPEEGGPWDTQYF
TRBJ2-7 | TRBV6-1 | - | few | TGTGCCACCCTATGGGGAGCTGAATCCTACGAGCAGTACTTC | CATLWGAESYEQYF
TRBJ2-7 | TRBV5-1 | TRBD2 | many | TGCGCCAGCAGCTTGGATCGGACTAGAAGTATAGCCTACGAGCAGTACTTC | CASSLDRTRSIAYEQYF
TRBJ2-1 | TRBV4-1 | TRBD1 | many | TGCGCCAGCAGCCAAGAAGGGACAGCACTGTTCTTC | CASSQEGTALFF
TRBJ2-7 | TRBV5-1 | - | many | TGCGCCAGCAGCCGCCGGTTAGGAGAATCCTACGAGCAGTACTTC | CASSRRLGESYEQYF
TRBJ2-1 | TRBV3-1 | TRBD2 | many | TGTGCCAGCAGCCAAGATAATGGATACAGCGGGAGCTCCTACAATGAGCAGTTCTTC | CASSQDNGYSGSSYNEQFF
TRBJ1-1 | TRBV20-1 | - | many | TGCAGTGCTAGATATACAGGGTCCAACACTGAAGCTTTCTTT | CSARYTGSNTEAFF
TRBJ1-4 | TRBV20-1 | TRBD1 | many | TGCAGTGCTACTACAGGGGCGCCTGAAAAACTGTTTTTT | CSATTGAPEKLFF
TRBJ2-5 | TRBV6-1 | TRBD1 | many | TGTGCCAGCAGCCGCCTTACAGGGGAAGAGACCCAGTACTTC | CASSRLTGEETQYF
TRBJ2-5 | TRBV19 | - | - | TGTGCCAGTAGCCCACTCCGAAGGGTGGAGACCCAGTACTTC | CASSPLRRVETQYF
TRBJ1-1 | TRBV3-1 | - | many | TGTGCCAGCAGCAAAGGAGGCGGCCAAGCTTTCTTT | CASSKGGGQAFF
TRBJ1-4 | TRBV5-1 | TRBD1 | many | TGCGCCAGCAACCGCGGGACAGGAGGAGAAAAACTGTTTTTT | CASNRGTGGEKLFF
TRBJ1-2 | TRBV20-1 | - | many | TGCAGTGCCCCAGGGCGGGGATTCTATGGCTACACCTTC | CSAPGRGFYGYTF
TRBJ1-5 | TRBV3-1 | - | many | TGTGCCAGCAGCCAAGGGTCTGGGGGCTGGGGTCAGCCCCAGCATTTT | CASSQGSGGWGQPQHF
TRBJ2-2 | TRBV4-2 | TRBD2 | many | TGTGCCAGCAGGACTAGCGGGGGGCAGTTTTTTAACACCGGGGAGCTGTTTTTT | CASRTSGGQFFNTGELFF
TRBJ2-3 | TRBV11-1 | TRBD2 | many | TGTGCCAGCAGCGCCCCGGGACTAGCGGGATCTAGCACAGATACGCAGTATTTT | CASSAPGLAGSSTDTQYF
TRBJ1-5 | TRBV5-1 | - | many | TGCGCCAGCAGCCCGGACCCGGACAGAGCAAGCAATCAGCCCCAGCATTTT | CASSPDPDRASNQPQHF
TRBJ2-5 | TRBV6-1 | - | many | TGTGCCAGCCGACCGTCGCGGTTTCAAGAGACCCAGTACTTC | CASRPSRFQETQYF
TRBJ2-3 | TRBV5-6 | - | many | TGTGCCAGCAGCTCGGACCCAAGCACAGATACGCAGTATTTT | CASSSDPSTDTQYF
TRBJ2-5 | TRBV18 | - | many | TGTGCCAGCTCACCGTCTGATGGGCAAAAAGAGACCCAGTACTTC | CASSPSDGQKETQYF
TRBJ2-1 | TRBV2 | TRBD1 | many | TGTGCCAGCAATGGACAGGGTCGGGACAATGAGCAGTTCTTC | CASNGQGRDNEQFF
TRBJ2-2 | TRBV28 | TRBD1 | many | TGTGCCAGCAGACAACCGGGACAGGCGAACACCGGGGAGCTGTTTTTT | CASRQPGQANTGELFF
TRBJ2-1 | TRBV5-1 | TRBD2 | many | TGCGCCAGCAGGGCCAGCGGGGGCTCCTACAATGAGCAGTTCTTC | CASRASGGSYNEQFF
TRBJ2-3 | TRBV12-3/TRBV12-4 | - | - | TGTGCCAGCACCTCGACGGGGGTGGCAGATACGCAGTATTTT | CASTSTGVADTQYF
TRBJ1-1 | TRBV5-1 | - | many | TGCGCCAGCAGCCACCGGTCTTTGGACACTGAAGCTTTCTTT | CASSHRSLDTEAFF
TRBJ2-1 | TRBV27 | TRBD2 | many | TGTGCCAGCAGTTTGGGAGGGACTATCAATGAGCAGTTCTTC | CASSLGGTINEQFF
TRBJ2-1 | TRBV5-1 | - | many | TGCGCCAGCAGCTTTCTGGGATTTGGCAATGAGCAGTTCTTC | CASSFLGFGNEQFF
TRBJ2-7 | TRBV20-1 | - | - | TGCAGCCCCAGGGGGGTCGGGAGCAACGAGCAGTACTTC | CSPRGVGSNEQYF
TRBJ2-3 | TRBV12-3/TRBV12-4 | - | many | TGTGCCAGCCTTATAAAGGGTAGGCATACGCAGTATTTT | CASLIKGRHTQYF
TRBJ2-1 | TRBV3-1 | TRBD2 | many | TGTGCCAGCAGCCATCTTCATTCCGGGACTAGCGGCCGTGAGCAGTTCTTC | CASSHLHSGTSGREQFF
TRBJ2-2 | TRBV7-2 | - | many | TGTGCCAGCAGCCCCCAGGGCCTCGCGAACACCGGGGAGCTGTTTTTT | CASSPQGLANTGELFF
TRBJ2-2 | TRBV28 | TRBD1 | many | TGTGCCAGCAGTCGAACCGGGACAGTACTAACCGGGGAGCTGTTTTTT | CASSRTGTVLTGELFF
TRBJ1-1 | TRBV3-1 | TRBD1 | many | TGTGCCAGCAGCAAAGGACAGGGCGGCACTGAAGCTTTCTTT | CASSKGQGGTEAFF
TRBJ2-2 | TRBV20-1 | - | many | TGCAGTGCTGACCGGGACAACACCGGGGAGCTGTTTTTT | CSADRDNTGELFF
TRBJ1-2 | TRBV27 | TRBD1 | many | TGTGCCAGCAGTTTAGGGACAGCCTATGGCTACACCTTC | CASSLGTAYGYTF
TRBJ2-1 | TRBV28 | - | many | TGTGCCAGCAGTTTAACTACGCTTGAGCAGTTCTTC | CASSLTTLEQFF
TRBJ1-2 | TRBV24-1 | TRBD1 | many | TGTGCCACCAGTGATGACCGGGACAGGGGGCGCGGGAACTATGGCTACACCTTC | CATSDDRDRGRGNYGYTF
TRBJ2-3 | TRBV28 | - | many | TGTGCCAGCAGTAAGTCTTTTTTGCGGAGAGCGACCAACACGCAGTATTTT | CASSKSFLRRATNTQYF
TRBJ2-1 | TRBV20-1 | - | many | TGCAGTGCTAGAGGCTCACAGTCCTACAATGAGCAGTTCTTC | CSARGSQSYNEQFF
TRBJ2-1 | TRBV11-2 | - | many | TGTGCCAGCAGCTTAGATATAGGTCTCAATTCCTACAATGAGCAGTTCTTC | CASSLDIGLNSYNEQFF
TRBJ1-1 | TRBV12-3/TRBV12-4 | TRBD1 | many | TGTGCCAGCAGTTCCGGACAGGGGTACGTTCGGGTTGAAGCTTTCTTT | CASSSGQGYVRVEAFF
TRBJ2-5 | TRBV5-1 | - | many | TGCGCCAGCAGCTTGGACTCGTCCCAAGAGACCCAGTACTTC | CASSLDSSQETQYF
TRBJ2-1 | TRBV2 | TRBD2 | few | TGTGCCAGCAGTGAATTGCGGGAGGACGCCGATGAGCAGTTCTTC | CASSELREDADEQFF
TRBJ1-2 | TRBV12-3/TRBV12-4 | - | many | TGTGCCAGCAGCCTTGGGGGGGTGGGCTATGGCTACACCTTC | CASSLGGVGYGYTF
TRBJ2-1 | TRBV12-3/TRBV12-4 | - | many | TGTGCCAGCGGGAGAACAGGGTTATATACCTACAATGAGCAGTTCTTC | CASGRTGLYTYNEQFF
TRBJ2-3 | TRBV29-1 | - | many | TGCAGCGTTGACGCGGAGGCGAGGACAGATACGCAGTATTTT | CSVDAEARTDTQYF
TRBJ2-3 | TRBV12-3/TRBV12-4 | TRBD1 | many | TGTGCCAGCAGTTACCAAAACAGGGGAGATACGCAGTATTTT | CASSYQNRGDTQYF
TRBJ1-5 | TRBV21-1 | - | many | TGTGCCAGCAGCGAACTCTGGACAGGTCTGCCCTTCAATCAGCCCCAGCATTTT | CASSELWTGLPFNQPQHF
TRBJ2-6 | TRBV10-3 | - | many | TGTGCCATCAGTAACCAAGGCCGGGAAGGGGCCAACGTCCTGACTTTC | CAISNQGREGANVLTF
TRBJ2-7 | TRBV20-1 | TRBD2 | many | TGCAGTGCTAGAGATCCTATTAACGTGGCTAGCGGGGGGGGCCCCTACGAGCAGTACTTC | CSARDPINVASGGGPYEQYF
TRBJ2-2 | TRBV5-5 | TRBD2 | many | TGTGCCAGCAGCGGGACTAGCGGGAGCGCCGGGGAGCTGTTTTTT | CASSGTSGSAGELFF
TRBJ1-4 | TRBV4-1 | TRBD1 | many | TGCGCCAGCAGCCAATCTCCGGGACAGGTTAATGAAAAACTGTTTTTT | CASSQSPGQVNEKLFF